The source of this T cell receptor (beta chain) is a study of cytomegalovirus exposure and HLA in healthy donors. Germline CDR1 reads WSHSY; CDR2 reads SAAADI. CDR3 length equals 14 residues. Trimming left V 8 bases short and J 3 bases short, with 15 bases between. Researchers ran the PCR with 60 Vbeta and 13 Jbeta primers. Profiled with immunoSEQ multiplex PCR; TCRdb holds only in-frame clones, not every one. The sample consists of around 100,000 clones, roughly 69% of them appearing once. Study-wide results and limits: Later analysis identified a missense DCLRE1C variant that was linked to TCR beta V- and J-gene trimming.

A remark on this clone: The antigen is undetermined.

Sequenced sample: PBMCs. The gene calls are TRBV10-2 and TRBJ2-3; D remains unclear. The sequence was obtained from a man aged 45 to 65 in good health and CMV-seropositive. The CDR3 loop is CASSRVAETDTQYF. The CDR3 DNA is TGCGCCAGCTCACGAGTGGCGGAGACAGATACGCAGTATTTT.